The source of this T cell receptor (beta chain) is a study of molecular identifiers for immune sequencing clone quantification. The germline V and J ends were trimmed by 3 bases and 0 bases, with 5 bases remaining between them. The CDR3 has 13 residues. The V gene's germline CDR1 is MDHEN and CDR2 SYDVKM. MiXCR, run by TCRdb on the PCR reads, gives a single entry per CDR3 protein. The data contain roughly 93,000 distinct CDR3 sequences, 25% of them seen just once; the ten biggest clones take up about 0.8%. This clonotype was recorded a few times. The sequenced sample consisted of naive CD8+ T cells from blood, with Jurkat cell RNA spiked in. As to subset: FACS-sorted CD8+CD4-CCR7+CD45RA+ naive T cells. The clonotype comes from a human donor in good health. Some libraries in this study had Jurkat cell RNA spiked in. This rearrangement joins TRBV28 to TRBJ1-2; D is undetermined. The CDR3 DNA is TGTGCCAGCAGTTTGGTCGCTAACTATGGCTACACCTTC. As protein: CASSLVANYGYTF.